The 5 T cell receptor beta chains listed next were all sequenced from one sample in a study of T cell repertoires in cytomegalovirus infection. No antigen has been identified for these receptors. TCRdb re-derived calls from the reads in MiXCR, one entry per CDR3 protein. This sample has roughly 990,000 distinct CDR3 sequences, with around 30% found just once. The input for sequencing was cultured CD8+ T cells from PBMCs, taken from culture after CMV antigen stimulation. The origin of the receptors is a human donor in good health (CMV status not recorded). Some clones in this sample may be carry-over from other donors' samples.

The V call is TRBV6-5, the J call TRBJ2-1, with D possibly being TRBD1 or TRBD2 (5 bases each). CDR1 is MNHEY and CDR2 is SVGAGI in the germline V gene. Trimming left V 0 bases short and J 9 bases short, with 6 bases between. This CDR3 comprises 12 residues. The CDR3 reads CASSYSGTEQFF. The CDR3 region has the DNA TGTGCCAGCAGTTACTCGGGGACTGAGCAGTTCTTC.

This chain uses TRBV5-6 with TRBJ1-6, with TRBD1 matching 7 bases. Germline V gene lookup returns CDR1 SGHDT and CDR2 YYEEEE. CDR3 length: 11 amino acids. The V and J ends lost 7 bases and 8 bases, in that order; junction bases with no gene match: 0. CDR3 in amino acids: CASGTDSPLHF. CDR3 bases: TGTGCCAGCGGGACAGATTCACCCCTCCACTTT. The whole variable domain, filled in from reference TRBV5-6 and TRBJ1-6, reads DAGVTQSPTHLIKTRGQQVTLRCSPKSGHDTVSWYQQALGQGPQFIFQYYEEEERQRGNFPDRFSGHQFPNYSSELNVNALLLGDSALYLCASGTDSPLHFGNGTRLTVT.

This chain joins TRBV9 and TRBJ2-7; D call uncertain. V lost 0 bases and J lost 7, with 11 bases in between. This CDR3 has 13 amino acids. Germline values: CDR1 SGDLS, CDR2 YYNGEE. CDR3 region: CASSVDGPLEQYF. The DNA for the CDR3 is TGTGCCAGCAGCGTAGACGGTCCTCTGGAGCAGTACTTC. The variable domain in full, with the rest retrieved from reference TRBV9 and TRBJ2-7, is DSGVTQTPKHLITATGQRVTLRCSPRSGDLSVYWYQQSLDQGLQFLIQYYNGEERAKGNILERFSAQQFPDLHSELNLSSLELGDSALYFCASSVDGPLEQYFGPGTRLTVT.

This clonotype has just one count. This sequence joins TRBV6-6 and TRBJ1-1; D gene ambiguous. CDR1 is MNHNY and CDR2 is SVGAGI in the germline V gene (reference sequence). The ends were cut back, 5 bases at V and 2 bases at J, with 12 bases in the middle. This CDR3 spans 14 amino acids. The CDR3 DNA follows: TGTGCCAGCAGTAGCACGGACGGAAACACTGAAGCTTTCTTT. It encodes CASSSTDGNTEAFF.

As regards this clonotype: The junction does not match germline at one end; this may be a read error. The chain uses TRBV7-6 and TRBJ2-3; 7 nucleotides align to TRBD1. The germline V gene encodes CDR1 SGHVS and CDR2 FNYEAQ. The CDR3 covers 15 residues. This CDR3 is CANSLRGRVTDTQYF. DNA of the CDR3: TGTGCCAACAGCTTAAGGGGGCGCGTCACAGATACGCAGTATTTT.